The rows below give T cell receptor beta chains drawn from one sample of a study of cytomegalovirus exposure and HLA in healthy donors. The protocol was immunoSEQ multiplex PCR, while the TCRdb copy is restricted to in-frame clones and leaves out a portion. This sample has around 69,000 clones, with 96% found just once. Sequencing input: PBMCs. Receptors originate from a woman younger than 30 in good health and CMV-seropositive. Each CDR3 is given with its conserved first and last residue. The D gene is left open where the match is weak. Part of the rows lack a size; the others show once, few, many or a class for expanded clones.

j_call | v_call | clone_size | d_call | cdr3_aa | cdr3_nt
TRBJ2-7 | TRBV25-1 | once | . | CARSSIYEQYF | TGTGCCAGGAGCTCGATTTACGAGCAGTACTTC
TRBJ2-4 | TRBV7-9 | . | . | CASSFDRIQYF | TGTGCCAGCAGCTTTGATCGGATTCAGTACTTC
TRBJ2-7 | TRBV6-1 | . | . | CASSSGFEYEQYF | TGTGCCAGCTCATCGGGGTTCGAGTACGAGCAGTACTTC
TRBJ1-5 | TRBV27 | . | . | CASSPVSNQPQHF | TGTGCCAGCAGTCCAGTCAGTAATCAGCCCCAGCATTTT
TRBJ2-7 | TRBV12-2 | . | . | CASRLDRTSGVHEQYF | TGTGCAAGTCGCTTGGATAGGACTAGCGGGGTGCACGAGCAGTACTTC
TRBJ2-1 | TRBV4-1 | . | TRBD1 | CASSPTRDRGRNEQFF | TGCGCCAGCAGCCCCACGCGGGACAGGGGCCGGAATGAGCAGTTCTTC
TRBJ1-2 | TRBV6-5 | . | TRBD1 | CASSPDRGSSLSYTF | TGTGCCAGCAGTCCCGACAGGGGGTCATCATTAAGCTACACCTTC
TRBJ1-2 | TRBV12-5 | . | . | CASGGQNYGYTF | TGTGCTAGTGGAGGACAGAACTATGGCTACACCTTC
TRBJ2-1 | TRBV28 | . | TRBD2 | CASSPMGLAGGNEQFF | TGTGCCAGCAGTCCCATGGGACTAGCGGGAGGGAATGAGCAGTTCTTC
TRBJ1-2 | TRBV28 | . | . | CASSSQLREANYGYTF | TGTGCCAGCAGTTCCCAACTACGGGAAGCTAACTATGGCTACACCTTC
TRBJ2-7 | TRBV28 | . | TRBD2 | CASSLSTSGAYEQYF | TGTGCCAGCAGTTTGTCTACTAGCGGAGCCTACGAGCAGTACTTC
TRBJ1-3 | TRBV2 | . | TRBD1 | CASRVDRGGNTIYF | TGTGCCAGTCGGGTTGACAGGGGAGGAAACACCATATATTTT
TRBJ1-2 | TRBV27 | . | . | CASSPLRGMGNYGYTF | TGTGCCAGCAGTCCACTTCGGGGTATGGGGAACTATGGCTACACCTTC
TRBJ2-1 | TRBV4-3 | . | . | CASSQEGIRGNEQFF | TGCGCCAGCAGCCAAGAAGGTATCCGAGGGAATGAGCAGTTCTTC
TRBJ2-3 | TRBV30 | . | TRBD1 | CAWSLDRRRTDTQYF | TGTGCCTGGAGTTTGGACAGGCGTCGCACAGATACGCAGTATTTT
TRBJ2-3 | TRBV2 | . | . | CASSQGRQTIAADTQYF | TGTGCCAGCAGCCAAGGCCGACAGACCATAGCAGCAGATACGCAGTATTTT
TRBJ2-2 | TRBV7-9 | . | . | CASTSAGPLGELFF | TGTGCCAGCACCTCGGCGGGGCCTCTCGGGGAGCTGTTTTTT
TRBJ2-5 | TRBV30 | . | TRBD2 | CAWSVGDSGIETQYF | TGTGCCTGGAGTGTGGGCGATAGCGGGATCGAGACCCAGTACTTC
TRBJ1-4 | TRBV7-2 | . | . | CASSRPSTGFGEKLFF | TGTGCCAGCAGCCGCCCGTCTACAGGGTTCGGTGAAAAACTGTTTTTT
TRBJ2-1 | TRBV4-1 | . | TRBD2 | CASSQVAGGTNEQFF | TGCGCCAGCAGCCAAGTGGCGGGAGGGACCAATGAGCAGTTCTTC
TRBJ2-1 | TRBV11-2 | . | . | CASSSLRGNEQFF | TGTGCCAGCAGCTCCCTCAGGGGTAATGAGCAGTTCTTC
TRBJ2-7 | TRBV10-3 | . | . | CAISETDNYEQYF | TGTGCCATCAGTGAGACGGACAACTACGAGCAGTACTTC
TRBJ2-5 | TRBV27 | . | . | CASSFMETQYF | TGTGCCAGCAGTTTTATGGAGACCCAGTACTTC
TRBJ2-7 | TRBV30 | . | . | CAYSQTKDYEQYF | TGTGCCTACAGTCAGACCAAGGACTACGAGCAGTACTTC
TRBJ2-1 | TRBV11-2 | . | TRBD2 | CASSLWTSGRSGEQFF | TGTGCCAGCAGCTTATGGACTAGCGGGAGATCGGGGGAGCAGTTCTTC
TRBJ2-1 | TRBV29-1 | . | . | CSVDRDSYNEQFF | TGCAGCGTGGACCGGGATTCCTACAATGAGCAGTTCTTC
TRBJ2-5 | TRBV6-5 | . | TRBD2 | CASSRLAEETQYF | TGTGCCAGCAGTCGACTAGCGGAAGAGACCCAGTACTTC
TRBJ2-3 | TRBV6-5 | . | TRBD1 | CASSGTGGSEDTQYF | TGTGCCAGCAGTGGGACAGGGGGCTCTGAGGATACGCAGTATTTT
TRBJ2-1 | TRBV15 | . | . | CATSRRSGNEQFF | TGTGCCACCAGCAGACGCTCAGGGAATGAGCAGTTCTTC
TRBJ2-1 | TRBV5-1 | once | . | CASSLVQGGRDNEQFF | TGCGCCAGCAGCTTGGTACAGGGTGGTAGAGACAATGAGCAGTTCTTC
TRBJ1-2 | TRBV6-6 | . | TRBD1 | CANPRDRAFGYTF | TGTGCCAACCCAAGGGACAGGGCCTTTGGCTACACCTTC
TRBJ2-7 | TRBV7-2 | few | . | CASSLVFGVEYEQYF | TGTGCCAGCAGCTTAGTGTTCGGGGTAGAGTACGAGCAGTACTTC
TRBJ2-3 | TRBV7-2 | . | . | CATSDSKGGTQYF | TGTGCCACCTCGGACAGTAAAGGGGGTACGCAGTATTTT
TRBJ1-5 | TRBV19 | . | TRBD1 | CASSMWWDRGRGSNQPQHF | TGTGCCAGTAGTATGTGGTGGGACAGGGGGCGCGGTAGCAATCAGCCCCAGCATTTT
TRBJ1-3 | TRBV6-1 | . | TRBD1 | CASSQETGDTIYF | TGTGCCAGCAGTCAGGAGACAGGGGACACCATATATTTT
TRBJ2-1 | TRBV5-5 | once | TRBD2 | CASSFPGLAGGPEFF | TGTGCCAGCAGCTTCCCGGGACTAGCGGGAGGGCCAGAGTTCTTC
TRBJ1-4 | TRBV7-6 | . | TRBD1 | CASSLGQGNEKLFF | TGTGCCAGCAGCTTAGGACAGGGAAATGAAAAACTGTTTTTT
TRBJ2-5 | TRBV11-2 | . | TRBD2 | CASSGGTSGRGETQYF | TGTGCCAGCAGCGGCGGGACTAGCGGGAGAGGTGAGACCCAGTACTTC
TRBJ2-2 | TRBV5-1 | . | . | CASSLSGGNTGELFF | TGCGCCAGCAGCTTGTCCGGGGGAAACACCGGGGAGCTGTTTTTT
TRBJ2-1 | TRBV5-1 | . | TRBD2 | CASSLLAGGLNEQFF | TGCGCCAGCAGCTTACTAGCGGGAGGGTTAAATGAGCAGTTCTTC